The 27 T cell receptor beta chains in this list originate from one sample, sequenced in a study of T-cell reconstitution after alpha-beta-depleted transplantation in children. Preparation of the TCRbeta library was carried out with unique molecular identifiers. TCRdb re-called the PCR reads with MiXCR, one entry per CDR3 protein. In the table there are about 340,000 distinct CDR3 sequences, about 16% of which are singletons. Sequenced here: PBMCs, mostly from graft donor cells, sampled 360 days after TCRalphabeta/CD19-depleted stem cell transplant. These receptors all come from a male patient between 2 and 10 years old who had a stem cell transplant for acute lymphoblastic leukemia, so the T cells may come from the graft donor.

This clonotype was seen ten or more times. V gene TRBV29-1 combines with J gene TRBJ2-3, with D hard to call. There are 11 residues in the CDR3. V lost 4 bases to trimming and J lost 4 bases, with 6 bases between them. Per germline, CDR1 SQVTM and CDR2 ANQGSEA. As DNA, the CDR3 is TGCAGCGTTGCCGACGCAGATACGCAGTATTTT. Encoded protein: CSVADADTQYF.

This clonotype was seen many times. The rearrangement joins TRBV4-2 to TRBJ2-5; 8 bases are shared with TRBD2. The CDR3 totals 14 residues. V lost 4 bases and J lost 5; bases outside the gene matches: 6. CDR1 is LGHNA, CDR2 YNFKEQ, per germline. In DNA form, the CDR3 reads TGTGCCAGCAGCCTCGGGGTAGCGGGGGAGACCCAGTACTTC. This translates into CASSLGVAGETQYF.

This chain uses TRBV7-9 with TRBJ2-5; 7 positions agree with TRBD1. CDR3 length: 15 amino acids. Germline loops: CDR1 SEHNR, CDR2 FQNEAQ (reference sequence). With 4 bases clipped from V and 2 bases from J, the junction kept 7 bases outside the gene matches. The CDR3 DNA reads TGTGCCAGCAGCTCAAGAGACAGGGAACAAGAGACCCAGTACTTC. This codes for CASSSRDREQETQYF.

The gene calls are TRBV12-3 or TRBV12-4 and TRBJ1-1; 7 positions match TRBD1. The length of the CDR3 is 14 residues. J was trimmed by 6 bases and V by 0 bases; bases with no gene match: 4. The CDR3 reads CASSLAGTVAEAFF. The CDR3 DNA reads as TGTGCCAGCAGTTTAGCGGGGACAGTGGCTGAAGCTTTCTTT.

The gene calls are TRBV5-1 and TRBJ2-5; D gene ambiguous. Trimming left V 0 bases short and J 3 bases short, with 9 bases between. The CDR3 covers 14 residues. From germline, CDR1 is SGHRS and CDR2 YFSETQ. The DNA of the CDR3 is TGCGCCAGCAGCTTGGGTAGGGTGGAAGAGACCCAGTACTTC. This translates into CASSLGRVEETQYF. Supplemented by reference TRBV5-1 and TRBJ2-5, the full variable domain reads KAGVTQTPRYLIKTRGQQVTLSCSPISGHRSVSWYQQTPGQGLQFLFEYFSETQRNKGNFPGRFSGRQFSNSRSEMNVSTLELGDSALYLCASSLGRVEETQYFGPGTRLLVL.

This clonotype was detected a few times. The chain combines TRBV7-6 with TRBJ2-7; maybe TRBD1 (6 bases). In germline, CDR1 is SGHVS, CDR2 FNYEAQ. Trimming shortened V by 5 bases and J by 4 bases, and 12 bases separated the two germline ends. The CDR3 totals 13 residues. The CDR3 sequence is CASSQGWGYEQYF. The CDR3, as DNA: TGTGCCAGCAGCCAGGGGTGGGGTTACGAGCAGTACTTC.

This clonotype was seen a few times. A read error may account for a junction end that differs from germline. This chain connects TRBV6-1 to TRBJ2-1, with TRBD2 matching over 13 bases. The CDR3 length is 18 residues. Per the germline V gene, CDR1 is MNHNS and CDR2 is SASEGT. In DNA form, the CDR3 reads TGTGCCAGCAGTAAAAGGGGACTAGCGGGAACTTCTTGGAATGAGCAGCTCTTC. Its protein product is CASSKRGLAGTSWNEQLF.

The chain employs TRBV6-5 and TRBJ1-2; D is possibly TRBD1 (5 bases). CDR1 MNHEY and CDR2 SVGAGI come from the germline V gene. This CDR3 has 15 residues. V shed 0 bases and J shed 2 bases, with 10 bases lying between them. CDR3 bases: TGTGCCAGCAGTTACTCGATACGGGGCAACTATGGCTACACCTTC. This translates into CASSYSIRGNYGYTF.

The gene calls are TRBV4-1 and TRBJ2-3; D is undetermined. Trimming shortened V by 2 bases and J by 0 bases, and 15 bases separated the two germline ends. The CDR3 has 17 residues. Germline CDR1 reads MGHRA; CDR2 reads YSYEKL. The CDR3 sequence is CASSQLWSITSTDTQYF. The CDR3 DNA follows: TGCGCCAGCAGCCAACTCTGGTCAATAACTAGCACAGATACGCAGTATTTT.

The chain recombines TRBV4-2 with TRBJ2-7; perhaps D is TRBD1 or TRBD2 (5 bases each). This CDR3 comprises 13 residues. Trimming removed 4 bases at V and 6 bases at J, with 13 bases between. Looked up from germline, CDR1 is LGHNA and CDR2 is YNFKEQ. CDR3 DNA: TGTGCCAGCAGCCCGGGGCATCTCTGCGAGCAGTACTTC. It specifies CASSPGHLCEQYF.

This clonotype was counted only a few times. The chain carries TRBV5-6 and TRBJ2-5; no reliable D call. Germline loops: CDR1 SGHDT, CDR2 YYEEEE. There are 13 residues in the CDR3. Deletions cut 5 bases from V and 0 bases from J, with 8 bases between. The CDR3 sequence is CASRILYQETQYF. CDR3 nucleotides: TGTGCCAGCAGGATACTGTACCAAGAGACCCAGTACTTC. Looking up the rest from reference TRBV5-6 and TRBJ2-5 gives the full variable domain: DAGVTQSPTHLIKTRGQQVTLRCSPKSGHDTVSWYQQALGQGPQFIFQYYEEEERQRGNFPDRFSGHQFPNYSSELNVNALLLGDSALYLCASRILYQETQYFGPGTRLLVL.

This clonotype turned up a few times. The chain recombines TRBV29-1 with TRBJ2-1; D possibly corresponds to TRBD2 (6 bases). The germline gives CDR1 SQVTM, CDR2 ANQGSEA. The CDR3 loop spans 15 amino acids. V dropped 6 bases and J dropped 0 bases, with 15 bases sitting between them. CDR3 in DNA: TGCAGCGTCACCACGGGACTCCTCTCCTACAATGAGCAGTTCTTC. It is translated as CSVTTGLLSYNEQFF.

This clonotype was detected a few times. The chain couples TRBV28 to TRBJ2-7; TRBD2 matches at 7 bases. The CDR3 contains 14 residues. Germline V gene lookup returns CDR1 MDHEN and CDR2 SYDVKM. J lost 4 bases, V lost 3 bases, and 6 bases had no gene match. CDR3 amino acids: CASSLAGVVYEQYF. DNA for the CDR3: TGTGCCAGCAGTTTGGCGGGAGTCGTTTACGAGCAGTACTTC.

This clonotype was seen many times. The chain carries TRBV29-1 and TRBJ2-7, with D tentatively TRBD1 (6 bases). Trimming removed 0 bases from V and 4 bases from J, with 25 bases in between. Germline V gene sequence: CDR1 SQVTM, CDR2 ANQGSEA. This CDR3 region has 18 residues. CDR3 residues: CSVEDPGISGTNAYEQYF. The DNA for the CDR3 is TGCAGCGTTGAAGATCCTGGGATTAGTGGGACAAATGCGTACGAGCAGTACTTC.

The chain recombines TRBV29-1 with TRBJ2-1; tentatively, D is TRBD1 or TRBD2 (5 bases each). The CDR3 runs 14 residues. The V end was cut by 7 bases, the J end by 5 bases, with 18 bases between. Germline CDR1 SQVTM, CDR2 ANQGSEA. CDR3 residues: CSECRAGTHNEQFF. Here the CDR3 DNA reads TGCAGCGAATGTCGGGCAGGGACCCACAATGAGCAGTTCTTC.

The chain has TRBV4-2 and TRBJ2-7, with 9 nucleotides matching TRBD1. Germline V gene sequence: CDR1 LGHNA, CDR2 YNFKEQ. This CDR3 is 15 amino acids long. V lost 4 bases, J lost 0 bases, and 4 bases stayed unmatched. CDR3 nucleotides: TGTGCCAGCAGCCCTGGGGACAGGGACTCCTACGAGCAGTACTTC. Encoded protein: CASSPGDRDSYEQYF.

This clonotype was counted at least ten times. This chain links TRBV9 with TRBJ2-7; D is possibly TRBD1 or TRBD2 (5 bases each). This CDR3 is 14 amino acids long. Germline lookup yields CDR1 SGDLS and CDR2 YYNGEE. The V gene lost 3 bases and the J gene lost 0 bases, with 10 bases spanning the gap. The CDR3 loop reads CASSGGTSSYEQYF. In DNA form, the CDR3 reads TGTGCCAGCAGCGGGGGGACGTCCTCCTACGAGCAGTACTTC.

This chain links TRBV5-1 with TRBJ2-5; 8 positions match TRBD2. Trimming at V came to 0 bases and at J to 4 bases, leaving 11 bases not matched to a gene. Germline-derived CDR1 and CDR2 are SGHRS and YFSETQ. The CDR3 extends over 17 amino acids. The CDR3 region is CASSLVGAGDSRETQYF. DNA of the CDR3: TGCGCCAGCAGCTTGGTCGGAGCGGGAGATTCGAGAGAGACCCAGTACTTC. The full variable domain, rest sourced from reference TRBV5-1 and TRBJ2-5, is KAGVTQTPRYLIKTRGQQVTLSCSPISGHRSVSWYQQTPGQGLQFLFEYFSETQRNKGNFPGRFSGRQFSNSRSEMNVSTLELGDSALYLCASSLVGAGDSRETQYFGPGTRLLVL.

The rearrangement joins TRBV4-2 to TRBJ2-6; D unresolved. The CDR3 consists of 15 residues. From germline, CDR1 is LGHNA and CDR2 YNFKEQ. V was shortened by 1 base and J by 5 bases, with 9 bases between the two germline ends. In nucleotides, the CDR3 is TGTGCCAGCAGCCAAGGAGCTCAAAGGGCCAACGTCCTGACTTTC. Amino acid sequence: CASSQGAQRANVLTF.

This chain uses TRBV4-2 with TRBJ2-5; 8 nucleotides line up with TRBD2. The CDR3 sequence is 16 residues long. V shed 4 bases, J shed 3 bases, and the junction held 10 bases outside the gene matches. The germline gives CDR1 LGHNA, CDR2 YNFKEQ. The CDR3 DNA is TGTGCCAGCAGCCCCGAGCCCGGACTAGCTGAAGAGACCCAGTACTTC. As protein: CASSPEPGLAEETQYF.

This clonotype has just a few counts. The V and J genes are TRBV28 and TRBJ1-5, with TRBD1 matching 9 bases. Germline assignment: CDR1 MDHEN and CDR2 SYDVKM. Trimming removed 6 bases from V and 2 bases from J; junction bases left unmatched: 17. This CDR3 contains 19 residues. The CDR3 sequence is CASSYSPGQGNFRNQPQHF. The CDR3 bases are TGTGCCAGCAGCTATTCCCCGGGACAGGGAAATTTCCGCAATCAGCCCCAGCATTTT.

The chain is built from TRBV12-3 or TRBV12-4 and TRBJ1-2; D is uncertain. V lost 5 bases to trimming and J lost 2 bases, with 12 bases between them. This CDR3 comprises 14 residues. The CDR3 is CASSTTLPNYGYTF. CDR3 nucleotides: TGTGCCAGCAGTACTACCCTCCCCAACTATGGCTACACCTTC.

The rearrangement uses TRBV6-5 and TRBJ2-2; TRBD2 aligns across 9 bases. V lost 2 bases and J lost 6; bases outside the gene matches: 4. The CDR3 has 15 amino acids. CDR1 and CDR2 from the germline V gene are MNHEY and SVGAGI. CDR3: CASSYAGGPAGELFF. CDR3 bases: TGTGCCAGCAGTTACGCGGGAGGGCCTGCCGGGGAGCTGTTTTTT.

This clonotype was detected a few times. V and J are TRBV13 and TRBJ2-2, with TRBD2 matching over 7 bases. The CDR3 has 17 residues. The J segment lost 4 bases and the V segment lost 2 bases, leaving 10 bases of the junction unmatched. CDR1 is PRHDT and CDR2 is FYEKMQ in the germline V gene (reference sequence). The CDR3: CASSLWFAGAVTGELFF. The DNA of the CDR3 is TGTGCCAGCAGCTTATGGTTCGCGGGAGCGGTCACCGGGGAGCTGTTTTTT.

The chain couples TRBV12-3 or TRBV12-4 to TRBJ2-3; a possible D gene is TRBD2 (6 bases). Trimming left V 8 bases short and J 0 bases short, with 21 bases between. The CDR3 loop spans 17 amino acids. The CDR3 DNA is TGTGCCAGCGATACAACCCGGGACTTAGCTAGCACAGATACGCAGTATTTT. As protein: CASDTTRDLASTDTQYF.

This clonotype was counted at least ten times. The gene calls are TRBV7-2 and TRBJ2-7; perhaps TRBD2 as D (6 bases). The ends were cut back, 8 bases at V and 3 bases at J, with 8 bases in the middle. CDR1 is SGHTA, CDR2 FQGNSA, per germline. This CDR3 has 11 amino acids. The CDR3 loop is CASGTFYEQYF. The CDR3 DNA reads TGTGCCAGCGGGACTTTCTACGAGCAGTACTTC.

This clonotype was detected a few times. An end of the junction does not agree with germline; a read error may underlie this. The chain couples TRBV19 to TRBJ2-5, with 11 bases identical to TRBD1. The CDR3 has 12 residues. Germline lookup yields CDR1 LNHDA and CDR2 SQIVND (reference sequence). CDR3 nucleotide sequence: TGTGCCAGTAGTCCCCTGGACAGGGGGCTGCACTTC. Its protein product is CASSPLDRGLHF.